The entry below describes one T cell receptor (beta chain). What it binds is unknown. The table came from immunoSEQ multiplex PCR; TCRdb's copy has only in-frame clones and leaves some out. The repertoire holds about 350,000 clones, approximately 86% seen once, with approximately 11% in the top ten. The CDR3 consists of 13 residues. V shed 6 bases and J 5 bases; nucleotides not matched to a gene: 6. CDR1 SGHTA and CDR2 FQGNSA come from the germline V gene. The treatment denotes: around 19 received Ad26.COV2.S at low or high dose, single or two shots; 5 received placebo; per-sample allocation not given. Samples were taken on day 63 after the first vaccine or placebo injection. The donor's status was that of an adult aged 18-55 years in Boston. This record comes from a study of Ad26.COV2.S vaccination and SARS-CoV-2 variants. General study points: An underestimation of total T cell responses may have resulted from the TCR breadth and depth analyses. Higher spike-specific TCR breadth was found in vaccine recipients than in placebo recipients. Spike-specific responses of CD8+ and CD4+ T cells were reported to display substantial breadth after vaccination.

V usage is TRBV7-2 and J usage is TRBJ2-7; TRBD1 matches at 8 bases. The sample consisted of peripheral blood, taken in a trial of Ad26.COV2.S vaccine versus placebo. The clonotype was recovered from a person between 18 and 65 years old who received the Ad26.COV2.S COVID-19 vaccine or a placebo. CDR3 residues: CASRRTGRNEQYF. In DNA form, the CDR3 reads TGTGCCAGCAGGAGGACAGGGAGGAACGAGCAGTACTTC.